This T cell receptor (beta chain) was found in a study of CD8 T cells in Susac syndrome. Random hexamers primed reverse transcription of about 0.45 to 1 ug RNA. TCRdb used MiXCR to reprocess the immunoSEQ multiplex PCR reads, holding one entry per CDR3 protein. This table holds 250,000 to 300,000 distinct CDR3 sequences, 70% to 90% found once. Those who served as multiple sclerosis controls were treatment-naive patients with stable or active relapsing-remitting disease. V was clipped by 0 bases and J by 0 bases; unmatched bases: 5. CDR1 SGHRS and CDR2 YFSETQ come from the germline V gene. This CDR3 has 18 residues.

The sample comprised CD8+ T cells from PBMCs. The TCR was taken from a human donor with multiple sclerosis. This chain uses TRBV5-1 with TRBJ2-2, with TRBD1 matching over 10 bases. The CDR3 sequence is CASSLVGQGIPNTGELFF. CDR3 sequence (DNA): TGCGCCAGCAGCTTGGTGGGACAGGGGATCCCGAACACCGGGGAGCTGTTTTTT.